The clone carrying this T cell receptor (beta chain) was counted between two and nine times. This specimen belongs to a study of human T cells and chemical hapten exposure. MiXCR, applied by TCRdb to the RACE reads, yields one record per CDR3 protein. The data show about 340,000 distinct CDR3 sequences, around 7% seen once. The CDR3 sequence is 14 residues long. Germline-derived CDR1 and CDR2 are MNHEY and SVGEGT. Trimming removed 7 bases from V and 2 bases from J, with 14 bases in between. Regarding time point: patch test 1, 2 weeks after DPC sensitization. Treatment specified: therapeutic diphenylcyclopropenone sensitization with weekly scalp DPC.

V usage is TRBV6-2 or TRBV6-3 and J usage is TRBJ2-5, with D perhaps matching TRBD2 (6 bases). This receptor was obtained from a woman younger than 30 with alopecia areata. Some clones in this sample may be carry-over from other donors' samples. Sequencing used whole blood, obtained in connection with sensitization to the hapten diphenylcyclopropenone (DPC). For the CDR3, the DNA is TGTGCCAGCACTCATTGGGGGAGGCAAGAGACCCAGTACTTC. Translated, it gives CASTHWGRQETQYF.